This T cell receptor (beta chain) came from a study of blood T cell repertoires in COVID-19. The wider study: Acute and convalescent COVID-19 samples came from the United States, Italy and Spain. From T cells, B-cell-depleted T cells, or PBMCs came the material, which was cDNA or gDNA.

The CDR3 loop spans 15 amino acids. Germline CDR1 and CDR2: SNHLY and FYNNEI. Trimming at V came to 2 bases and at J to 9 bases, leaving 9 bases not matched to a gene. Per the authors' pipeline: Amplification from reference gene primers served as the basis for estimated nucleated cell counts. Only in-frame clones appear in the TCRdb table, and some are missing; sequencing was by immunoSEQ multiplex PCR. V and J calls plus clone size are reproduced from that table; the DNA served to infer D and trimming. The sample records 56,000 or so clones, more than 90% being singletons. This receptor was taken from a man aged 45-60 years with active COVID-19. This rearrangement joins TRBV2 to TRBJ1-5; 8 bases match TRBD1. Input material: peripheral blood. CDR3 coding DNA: TGTGCCAGCAGTGAAAGGACAGGGATAGAAGGGCCCCAGCATTTT. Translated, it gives CASSERTGIEGPQHF.